A selection of T cell receptor beta chains follows, all from one sample in a study of radiation and T cells in renal cell carcinoma. Some clones are missing from TCRdb's copy, which holds only in-frame ones; the method was immunoSEQ multiplex PCR. The sample carries roughly 90,000 clones, around 81% recorded once. The sequenced sample was blood, obtained from a patient whose treatment included radiotherapy and nephrectomy. The receptor set was obtained from a man aged 45-65 years with renal cell carcinoma. Each CDR3 is given without its conserved first and last residue. The order of the fields is clone size, V gene, CDR3 protein. The listing skips clone size in some rows; elsewhere it reads once, few, many or a size class.

>NA|TRBV2
ASGVGQGRSEKLF
>NA|TRBV29-1
SVEDGSTGGYGYT
>NA|TRBV4-1
ASSQEDRAEYGYT
>NA|TRBV29-1
SVGLAWTTG
>NA|TRBV11-2
ASSLRGREETQY
>NA|TRBV4-1
ASSYSGGVREKLF
>NA|TRBV6-5
ASRQAGGTGELF
>NA|TRBV19
ASRRTGATEAF
>NA|TRBV7-3
ASSLSGQGSTDTQY
>NA|TRBV6-5
ASSPGEGYNEQF
>NA|TRBV2
ASTRESYEQY
>once|TRBV19
ASSGLAGGQQF
>NA|TRBV2
ASRRTGSYNEQF
>NA|TRBV7-2
ASSFLDRASGYT
>NA|TRBV5-1
ASSLEPRTYEQY
>NA|TRBV29-1
SVRHTYEQY
>NA|TRBV23-1
ASSRSGTGELF
>NA|TRBV6-5
ASSRGHPYGYT
>few|TRBV5-3
AFPSRRGEAF
>NA|TRBV27
ASSLRAFPTYEQY
>many|TRBV27
ASSLLGVGGPGELF
>NA|TRBV9
ASSPSGSSYNEQF
>NA|TRBV30
AWSTEWLGTQY
>NA|TRBV2
ASSGGVTGELF
>NA|TRBV6-4
ASSEMAGVNTKAF
>NA|TRBV6-6
ASSSQGSQETQY
>NA|TRBV2
ASRTETGLGHGYT
>NA|TRBV7-9
ASSSVAGFVTDTQY
>NA|TRBV28
ASSPQSYRFLYEQY
>few|TRBV2
ASKGINEKLF
>NA|TRBV28
ASSPKGTDTQY
>once|TRBV2
ASSVLEGGLQPQH
>NA|TRBV5-1
ASTLLLGGAQYNEQF
>NA|TRBV27
ASSFLSWDGQETQY
>NA|TRBV7-9
ASSLEGVAQY
>NA|TRBV14
ASSQSRRRNEKLF
>NA|TRBV7-9
ASSPSRGDTEAF
>NA|TRBV10-1
ASSESERVQY
>NA|TRBV4-1
ASSQEGGGRNEQF
>NA|TRBV6-6
ASSYKARDTQY
>once|TRBV6-4
ASSLGPSYEQY
>NA|TRBV25-1
ASSEYPTGATDTQY